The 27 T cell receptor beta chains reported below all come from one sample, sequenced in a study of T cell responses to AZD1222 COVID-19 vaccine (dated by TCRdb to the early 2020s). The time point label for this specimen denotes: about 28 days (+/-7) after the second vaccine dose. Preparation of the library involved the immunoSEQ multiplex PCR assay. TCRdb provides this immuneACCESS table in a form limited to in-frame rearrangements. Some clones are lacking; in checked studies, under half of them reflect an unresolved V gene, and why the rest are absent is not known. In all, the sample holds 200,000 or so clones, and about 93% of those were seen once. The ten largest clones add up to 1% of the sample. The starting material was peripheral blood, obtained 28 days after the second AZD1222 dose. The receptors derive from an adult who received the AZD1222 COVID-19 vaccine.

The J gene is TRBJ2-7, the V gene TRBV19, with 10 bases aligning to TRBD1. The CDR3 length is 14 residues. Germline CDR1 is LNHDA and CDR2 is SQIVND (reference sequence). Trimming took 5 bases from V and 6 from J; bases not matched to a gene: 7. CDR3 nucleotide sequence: TGTGCCAGTAGTTTCCCCGGGACAGGGGCCGAGCAGTACTTC. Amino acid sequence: CASSFPGTGAEQYF.

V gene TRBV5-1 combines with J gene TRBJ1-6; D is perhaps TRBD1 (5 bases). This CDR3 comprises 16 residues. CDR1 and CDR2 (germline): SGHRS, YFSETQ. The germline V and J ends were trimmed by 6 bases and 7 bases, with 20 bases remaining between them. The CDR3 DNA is TGCGCCAGCAAAGTGGGGGAGGCGATAGGAAATTCACCCCTCCACTTT. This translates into CASKVGEAIGNSPLHF.

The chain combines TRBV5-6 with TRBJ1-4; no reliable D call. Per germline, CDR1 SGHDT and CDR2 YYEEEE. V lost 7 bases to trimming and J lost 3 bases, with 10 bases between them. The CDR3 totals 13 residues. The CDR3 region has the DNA TGTGCCAGCGGGCGGATGTCTAATGAAAAACTGTTTTTT. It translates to CASGRMSNEKLFF.

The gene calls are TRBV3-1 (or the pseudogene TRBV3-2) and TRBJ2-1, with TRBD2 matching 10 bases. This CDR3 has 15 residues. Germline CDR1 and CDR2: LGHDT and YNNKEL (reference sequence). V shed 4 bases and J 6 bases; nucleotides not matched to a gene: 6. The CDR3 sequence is CASSPTERGGNEQFF. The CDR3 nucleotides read TGTGCCAGCAGCCCCACGGAGCGGGGGGGCAATGAGCAGTTCTTC.

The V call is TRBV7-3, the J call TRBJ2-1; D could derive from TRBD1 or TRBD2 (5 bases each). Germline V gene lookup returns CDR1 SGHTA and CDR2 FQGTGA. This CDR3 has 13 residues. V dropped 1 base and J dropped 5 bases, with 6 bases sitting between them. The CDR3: CASSLRGNNEQFF. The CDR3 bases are TGTGCCAGCAGCTTAAGGGGGAACAATGAGCAGTTCTTC. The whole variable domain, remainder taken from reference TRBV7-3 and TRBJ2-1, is GAGVSQTPSNKVTEKGKYVELRCDPISGHTALYWYRQSLGQGPEFLIYFQGTGAADDSGLPNDRFFAVRPEGSVSTLKIQRTERGDSAVYLCASSLRGNNEQFFGPGTRLTVL.

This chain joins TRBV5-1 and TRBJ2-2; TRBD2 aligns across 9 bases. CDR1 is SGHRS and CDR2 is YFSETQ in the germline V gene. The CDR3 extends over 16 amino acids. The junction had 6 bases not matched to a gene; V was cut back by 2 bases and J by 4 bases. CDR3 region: CASSLGLAGLTGELFF. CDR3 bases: TGCGCCAGCAGCTTAGGGCTAGCGGGACTCACCGGGGAGCTGTTTTTT.

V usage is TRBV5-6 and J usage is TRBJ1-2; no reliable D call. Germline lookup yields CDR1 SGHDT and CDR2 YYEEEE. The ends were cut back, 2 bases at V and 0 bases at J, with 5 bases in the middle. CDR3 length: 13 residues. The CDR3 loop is CASSFGSNYGYTF. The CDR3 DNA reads TGTGCCAGCAGCTTCGGGTCTAACTATGGCTACACCTTC.

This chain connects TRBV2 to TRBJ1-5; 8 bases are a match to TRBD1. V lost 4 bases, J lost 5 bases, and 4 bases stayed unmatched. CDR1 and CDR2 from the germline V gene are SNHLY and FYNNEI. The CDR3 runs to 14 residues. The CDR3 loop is CASSAKDRDQPQHF. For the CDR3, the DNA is TGTGCCAGCAGTGCGAAGGACAGGGATCAGCCCCAGCATTTT.

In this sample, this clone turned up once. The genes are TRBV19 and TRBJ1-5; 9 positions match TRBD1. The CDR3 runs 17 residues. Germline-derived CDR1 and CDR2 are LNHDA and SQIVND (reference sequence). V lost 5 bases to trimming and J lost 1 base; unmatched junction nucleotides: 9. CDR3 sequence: CASSSQGASASNQPQHF. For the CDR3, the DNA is TGTGCCAGTAGTTCACAGGGGGCTTCGGCGAGCAATCAGCCCCAGCATTTT.

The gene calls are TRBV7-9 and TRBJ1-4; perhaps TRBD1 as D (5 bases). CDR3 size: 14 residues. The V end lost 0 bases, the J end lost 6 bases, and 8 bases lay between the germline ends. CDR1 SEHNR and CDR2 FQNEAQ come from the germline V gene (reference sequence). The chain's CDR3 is CASSLAGGYEKLFF. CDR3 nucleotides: TGTGCCAGCAGCTTAGCGGGGGGATATGAAAAACTGTTTTTT.

The CDR3 is CASSVQGARETQYF. The CDR3 coding sequence is TGTGCCAGCAGCGTACAGGGGGCGAGGGAGACCCAGTACTTC. The V gene is TRBV6-5, the J gene TRBJ2-5, with 9 bases fitting TRBD1. The CDR3 extends over 14 amino acids. V shed 6 bases and J 5 bases; nucleotides not matched to a gene: 7. In germline, CDR1 is MNHEY, CDR2 SVGAGI.

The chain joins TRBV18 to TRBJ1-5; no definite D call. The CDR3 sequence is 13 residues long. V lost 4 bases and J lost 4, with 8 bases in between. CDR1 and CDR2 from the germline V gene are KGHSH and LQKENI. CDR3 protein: CASSLDINQPQHF. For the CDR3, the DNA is TGTGCCAGCTCACTTGACATAAATCAGCCCCAGCATTTT.

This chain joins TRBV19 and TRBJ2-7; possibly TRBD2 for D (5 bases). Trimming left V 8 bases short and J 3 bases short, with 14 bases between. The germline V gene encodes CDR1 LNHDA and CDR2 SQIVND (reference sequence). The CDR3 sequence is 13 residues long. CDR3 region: CASRRAGDYEQYF. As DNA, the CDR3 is TGTGCCAGTCGCCGGGCCGGGGACTACGAGCAGTACTTC.

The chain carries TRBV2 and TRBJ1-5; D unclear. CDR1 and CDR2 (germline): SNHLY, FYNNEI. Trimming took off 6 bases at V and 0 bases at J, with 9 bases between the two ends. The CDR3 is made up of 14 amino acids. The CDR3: CASRTDLSNQPQHF. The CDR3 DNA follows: TGTGCCAGCAGAACTGACCTTAGCAATCAGCCCCAGCATTTT.

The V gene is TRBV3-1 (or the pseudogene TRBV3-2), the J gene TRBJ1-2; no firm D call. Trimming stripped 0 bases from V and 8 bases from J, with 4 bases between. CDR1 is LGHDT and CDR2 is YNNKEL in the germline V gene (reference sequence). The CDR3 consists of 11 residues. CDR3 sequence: CASSQERGYTF. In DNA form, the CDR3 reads TGTGCCAGCAGCCAAGAGCGAGGCTACACCTTC.

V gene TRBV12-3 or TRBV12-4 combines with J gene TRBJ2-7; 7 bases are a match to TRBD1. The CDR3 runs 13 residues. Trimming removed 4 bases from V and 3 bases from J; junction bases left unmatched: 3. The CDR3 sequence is CASSSGTVYEQYF. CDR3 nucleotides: TGTGCCAGCAGTTCAGGGACAGTCTACGAGCAGTACTTC.

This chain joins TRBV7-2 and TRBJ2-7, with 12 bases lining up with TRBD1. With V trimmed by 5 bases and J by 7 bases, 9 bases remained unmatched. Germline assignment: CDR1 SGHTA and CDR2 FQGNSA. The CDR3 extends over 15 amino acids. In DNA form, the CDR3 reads TGTGCCAGCAGCAAAAGGGGGACAGGGGGCGAGGAGCAGTACTTC. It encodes CASSKRGTGGEEQYF.

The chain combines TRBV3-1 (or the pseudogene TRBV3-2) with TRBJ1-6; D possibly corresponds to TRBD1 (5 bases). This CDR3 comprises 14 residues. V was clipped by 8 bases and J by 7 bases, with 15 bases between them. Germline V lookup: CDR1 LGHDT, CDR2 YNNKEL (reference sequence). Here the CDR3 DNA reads TGTGCCAGCCGCCGCGGGACGGAAAATTCACCCCTCCACTTT. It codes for CASRRGTENSPLHF.

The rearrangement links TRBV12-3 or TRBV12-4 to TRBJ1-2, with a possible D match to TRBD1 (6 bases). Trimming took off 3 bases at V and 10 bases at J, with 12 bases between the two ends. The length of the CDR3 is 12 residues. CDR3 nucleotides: TGTGCCAGCAGTTTGGGGGGCGGCGACTACACCTTC. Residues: CASSLGGGDYTF.

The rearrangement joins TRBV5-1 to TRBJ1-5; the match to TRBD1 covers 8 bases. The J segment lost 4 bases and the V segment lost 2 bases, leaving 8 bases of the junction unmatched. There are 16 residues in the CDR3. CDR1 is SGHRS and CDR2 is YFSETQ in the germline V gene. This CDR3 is CASSLGQGAGNQPQHF. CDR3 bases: TGCGCCAGCAGCTTAGGGCAGGGGGCTGGTAATCAGCCCCAGCATTTT.

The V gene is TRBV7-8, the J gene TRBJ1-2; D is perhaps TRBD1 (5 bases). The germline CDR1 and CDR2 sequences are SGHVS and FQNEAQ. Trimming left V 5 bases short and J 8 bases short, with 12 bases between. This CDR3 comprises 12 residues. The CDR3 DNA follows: TGTGCCAGCAGCCCTGCGGGGGACGGCTACACCTTC. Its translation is CASSPAGDGYTF.

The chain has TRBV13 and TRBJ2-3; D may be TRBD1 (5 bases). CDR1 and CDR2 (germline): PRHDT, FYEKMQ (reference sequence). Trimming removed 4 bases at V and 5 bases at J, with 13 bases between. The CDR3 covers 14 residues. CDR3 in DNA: TGTGCCAGCAGCTCCTCCCCAAGGGGAGATACGCAGTATTTT. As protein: CASSSSPRGDTQYF.

CDR3 loop: CASSFRQGATGELFF. The CDR3 DNA sequence: TGTGCCAGCAGCTTCCGACAGGGGGCAACCGGGGAGCTGTTTTTT. The J gene is TRBJ2-2, the V gene TRBV3-1 (or the pseudogene TRBV3-2); TRBD1 agrees at 10 bases. Trimming at V came to 5 bases and at J to 5 bases, leaving 5 bases not matched to a gene. This CDR3 region has 15 residues. The germline gives CDR1 LGHDT, CDR2 YNNKEL (reference sequence).

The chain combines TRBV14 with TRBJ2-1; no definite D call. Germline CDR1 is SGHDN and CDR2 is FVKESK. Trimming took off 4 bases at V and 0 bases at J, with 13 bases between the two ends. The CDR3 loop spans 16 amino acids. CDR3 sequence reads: CASSPFGGSSYNEQFF. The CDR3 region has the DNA TGTGCCAGCAGCCCCTTCGGCGGTAGCTCCTACAATGAGCAGTTCTTC.

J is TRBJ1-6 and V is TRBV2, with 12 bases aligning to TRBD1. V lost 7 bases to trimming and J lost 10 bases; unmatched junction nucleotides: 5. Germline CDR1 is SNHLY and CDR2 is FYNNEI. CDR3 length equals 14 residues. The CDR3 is CASIRDRGPSPLHF. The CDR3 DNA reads TGTGCCAGCATCAGGGACAGGGGGCCCTCACCCCTCCACTTT.

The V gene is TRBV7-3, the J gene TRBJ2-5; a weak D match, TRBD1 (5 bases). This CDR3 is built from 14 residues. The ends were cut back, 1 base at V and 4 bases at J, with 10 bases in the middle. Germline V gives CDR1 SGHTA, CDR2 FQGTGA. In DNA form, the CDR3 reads TGTGCCAGCAGCTTAAGGGGCAGACCAGAGACCCAGTACTTC. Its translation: CASSLRGRPETQYF. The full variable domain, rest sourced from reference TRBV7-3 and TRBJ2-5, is GAGVSQTPSNKVTEKGKYVELRCDPISGHTALYWYRQSLGQGPEFLIYFQGTGAADDSGLPNDRFFAVRPEGSVSTLKIQRTERGDSAVYLCASSLRGRPETQYFGPGTRLLVL.

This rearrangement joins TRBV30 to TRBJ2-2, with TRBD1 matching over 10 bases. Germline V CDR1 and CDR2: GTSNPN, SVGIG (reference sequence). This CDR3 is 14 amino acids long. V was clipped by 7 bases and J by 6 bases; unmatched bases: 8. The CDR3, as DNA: TGTGCCTTAAGGGGACAGGGGATACCCGGGGAGCTGTTTTTT. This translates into CALRGQGIPGELFF.